Listed below are T cell receptor beta chains from one sample, sequenced in a study of memory CD4+ T cells and cytomegalovirus serostatus. Some clones are missing from TCRdb's copy, which holds only in-frame ones; the method was immunoSEQ multiplex PCR. Among under 45,000 clones, roughly three quarters were seen once, and the ten largest hold roughly 0.5%. The sequenced material came from memory CD4+ T cells from blood. Receptors were obtained from an adult in good health and CMV-seronegative. Each CDR3 is given with its conserved first and last residue. A D gene is named only where the DNA matches it firmly. Clone size, where shown, is once, few, many, or a class for clones that have expanded.

V,size,J,D,DNA,CDR3
TRBV19,once,TRBJ2-6,-,TGTGCCTCTCGACCTAATGGGGCCAACGTCCTGACTTTC,CASRPNGANVLTF
TRBV2,-,TRBJ1-6,TRBD1,TGTGCCAGCAGTCGACAGGGCTATAATTCACCCCTCCACTTT,CASSRQGYNSPLHF
TRBV5-1,-,TRBJ2-3,TRBD2,TGCGCCAGCAGCTTGGAAACTAGCGGTCGAGATACGCAGTATTTT,CASSLETSGRDTQYF
TRBV9,-,TRBJ1-2,-,TGTGCCAGCAGCGCCAGGGGAGTCAACTATGGCTACACCTTC,CASSARGVNYGYTF
TRBV13,-,TRBJ1-1,-,TGTGCCAGCAGCTTAAGGAGAACATTCACTGAAGCTTTCTTT,CASSLRRTFTEAFF
TRBV19,few,TRBJ1-1,-,TGTGCCAGTAGTCAGGGAAACACTGAAGCTTTCTTT,CASSQGNTEAFF
TRBV4-1,-,TRBJ1-3,-,TGCGCCAGCAGCCTCTCGGGGGGGGACCTGAGTAGCGGAAACACCATATATTTT,CASSLSGGDLSSGNTIYF
TRBV7-3,-,TRBJ1-2,TRBD1,TGTGCCAGCAGCTACCGGGACAGGTATGGCTCTAACTATGGCTACACCTTC,CASSYRDRYGSNYGYTF
TRBV23-1,-,TRBJ2-7,-,TGCGCCAGCAGTAGGGCAGGTGATAGGTTGCAGTACTTC,CASSRAGDRLQYF
TRBV10-3,-,TRBJ2-1,TRBD2,TGTGCCATCAGTTCAACCGGGACTAGAGTCGTCAATGAGCAGTTCTTC,CAISSTGTRVVNEQFF
TRBV2,-,TRBJ1-1,-,TGTGCCAGCACCGCCTTAAAGCACACTGAAGCTTTCTTT,CASTALKHTEAFF
TRBV7-6,-,TRBJ1-2,TRBD1,TGTGCCAGCAGCCCCGCGACAGGGAGCTATGGCTACACCTTC,CASSPATGSYGYTF
TRBV6-5,-,TRBJ1-5,-,TGTGCCAGCAGAATGACAGCTAATCAGCCCCAGCATTTT,CASRMTANQPQHF
TRBV18,once,TRBJ2-5,-,TGTGCCAGCTCAGAAAGGCCAAGCATGGAGACCCAGTACTTC,CASSERPSMETQYF
TRBV5-4,once,TRBJ1-1,TRBD1,TGTGCCAGCAGCTCGGGACAGGTAAACACTGAAGCTTTCTTT,CASSSGQVNTEAFF
TRBV19,-,TRBJ1-1,-,TGTGCCAGTAGTATAGATGGTAAGAACACTGAAGCTTTCTTT,CASSIDGKNTEAFF
TRBV28,-,TRBJ2-1,TRBD2,TGTGCCAGCCAAAAGCCGGGACTAAACTACAATGAGCAGTTCTTC,CASQKPGLNYNEQFF
TRBV7-8,-,TRBJ1-5,-,TGTGCCAGCAGCTTAGTTGGGGGGGGGCGAGGCAATCAGCCCCAGCATTTT,CASSLVGGGRGNQPQHF
TRBV7-9,-,TRBJ1-2,-,TGTGCCAGCAGCTTAGCGCTCAACGCGAACTATGGCTACACCTTC,CASSLALNANYGYTF
TRBV27,-,TRBJ2-1,TRBD2,TGTGCCAGCAGTTTAGGGTCGGCGGGGGGGCTCAATGAGCAGTTCTTC,CASSLGSAGGLNEQFF
TRBV19,-,TRBJ2-4,-,TGTGCCAGTAGTGGAGGGGCCAGGGGACGAAACATTCAGTACTTC,CASSGGARGRNIQYF
TRBV6-5,-,TRBJ1-6,-,TGTGCCAGCAGTCCGGCCGGGGGGGTGGAATCACCCCTCCACTTT,CASSPAGGVESPLHF
TRBV19,-,TRBJ1-3,-,TGTGCCAGTGAGAGAAACACCATATATTTT,CASERNTIYF
TRBV4-2,few,TRBJ2-2,TRBD1,TGTGCCAGCAGCCAAAACTCGGACAGGGCAACCGGGGAGCTGTTTTTT,CASSQNSDRATGELFF
TRBV18,-,TRBJ2-7,-,TGTGCCAGCTCACCACCGTCCGGGAAGGGCGAGCAGTACTTC,CASSPPSGKGEQYF
TRBV4-1,-,TRBJ1-2,-,TGCGCCAGCAGCCAAGATGGGAGAAACTATGGCTACACCTTC,CASSQDGRNYGYTF
TRBV15,few,TRBJ1-6,-,TGTGCCACCAGCAGAGATCAGGGACAAAGAAATTCACCCCTCCACTTT,CATSRDQGQRNSPLHF
TRBV6-5,-,TRBJ2-3,-,TGTGCCAGCAGTTACTCGACTGCCACCGGGGGCCATACGCAGTATTTT,CASSYSTATGGHTQYF
TRBV27,-,TRBJ1-1,-,TGTGCCAGCAGTTTAGCAGGGGCGGCTTTCTTT,CASSLAGAAFF
TRBV7-2,-,TRBJ2-5,TRBD2,TGTGCCAGCAGCTTAGGGTTTGGACTAGACCAAGAGACCCAGTACTTC,CASSLGFGLDQETQYF
TRBV7-9,-,TRBJ2-1,-,TGTGCCAGCAGCTTGGTCCAGGGAAACAATGAGCAGTTCTTC,CASSLVQGNNEQFF
TRBV5-5,-,TRBJ2-2,-,TGTGCCAGCAGCTTGTCCCCTGGACAGAACACCGGGGAGCTGTTTTTT,CASSLSPGQNTGELFF
TRBV5-1,-,TRBJ2-5,-,TGCGCCAGCAGACTCAATACCGGGACGGCCCAAGAGACCCAGTACTTC,CASRLNTGTAQETQYF
TRBV6-6,few,TRBJ1-4,-,TGTGCCAGCAGTTACGGGGGGGAAAAACTGTTTTTT,CASSYGGEKLFF
TRBV2,-,TRBJ1-2,-,TGTGCCAGCAGATCCAACTATGGCTACACCTTC,CASRSNYGYTF
TRBV25-1,-,TRBJ1-3,-,TGTGCCAGCAGTGAAAGTTCTCGAAACACCATATATTTT,CASSESSRNTIYF